This T cell receptor (beta chain) was found in a study of tumor-infiltrating lymphocytes in localized non-small cell lung cancer. Study as a whole: Some samples were collected after neoadjuvant chemotherapy; smokers, never-smokers and several histologies were included. From each patient, both tumor and uninvolved lung, non-adjacent to tumor, were sampled.

Assay used: immunoSEQ multiplex PCR; TCRdb lists only in-frame clones, some missing. The sample includes fewer than 25,000 clones, about 80% of them seen just once. Germline CDR1 is SGHDT and CDR2 is YYEEEE. V was pared by 4 bases and J by 0 bases, with 11 bases between. CDR3 length: 15 amino acids. This chain connects TRBV5-6 to TRBJ2-1; TRBD2 might be the D (6 bases). The source is a human donor with non-small cell lung cancer. Sequencing was performed on lung tumor tissue. The DNA of the CDR3 is TGTGCCAGCAGCCATCGGGAGCCCTCCTACAATGAGCAGTTCTTC. The encoded protein is CASSHREPSYNEQFF.